This TCR beta chain was found in a study of CD8 T cells in Susac syndrome. Between the trimmed V and J ends, which lost 9 bases and 3 bases, there was a span of 15 bases. The CDR3 consists of 14 residues. Germline CDR1 is LNHDA and CDR2 is SQIVND (reference sequence). It was with random hexamers that roughly 0.5 to 1 ug RNA was reverse transcribed. The authors amplified TCR beta CDR3 across 54 Vbeta and 13 Jbeta using immunoSEQ multiplex PCR. TCRdb ran MiXCR on the immunoSEQ multiplex PCR reads and lists one entry per CDR3 protein. The sample lists 150,000 to 200,000 distinct CDR3 sequences; roughly 94% were seen once.

The chain uses TRBV19 and TRBJ1-5; D remains unclear. The TCR originated in a human donor with Susac syndrome. Material: CD8+ T cells from PBMCs. CDR3 residues: CASTRHTDNQPQHF. CDR3 bases: TGTGCCAGCACAAGACACACAGACAATCAGCCCCAGCATTTT.